This TCR beta chain originates from a study of blood T cell repertoires in COVID-19. The overall study: Spain, Italy and the United States supplied samples that represented acute and convalescent COVID-19.

Trimming cost V 7 bases and J 4 bases, with 14 bases left between them. The CDR3 loop spans 14 amino acids. CDR1 and CDR2 (germline): SNHLY, FYNNEI. The protocol was immunoSEQ multiplex PCR, while the TCRdb copy is restricted to in-frame clones and leaves out a portion. The profile covers 300,000 to 500,000 clones, with approximately 90% appearing a single time and over 0.9% taken by the ten largest. The receptor's source is a woman aged 30 to 39 with acute COVID-19. Material for sequencing was PBMCs or T cells enriched from blood (not recorded which). V is TRBV2 and J is TRBJ1-3, with no clear D. The CDR3 protein is CASKAEVSGNTIYF. The CDR3 DNA sequence: TGTGCCAGCAAGGCGGAGGTCTCAGGAAACACCATATATTTT.